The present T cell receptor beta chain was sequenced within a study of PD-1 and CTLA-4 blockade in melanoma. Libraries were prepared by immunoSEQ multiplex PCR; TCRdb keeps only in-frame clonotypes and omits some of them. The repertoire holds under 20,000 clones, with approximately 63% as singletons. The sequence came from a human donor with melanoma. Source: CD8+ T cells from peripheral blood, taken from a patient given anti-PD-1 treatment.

CDR3 nucleotide sequence: TGTGCCTGGAGTCCACTAAGAGCGGAGCAGTTCTTC. It translates to CAWSPLRAEQFF. The V call is TRBV30, the J call TRBJ2-1, with D unclear. The CDR3 has 12 residues. V was clipped by 2 bases and J by 10 bases, with 12 bases between them. Germline V gene lookup returns CDR1 GTSNPN and CDR2 SVGIG (reference sequence).